Described below is a single T cell receptor (beta chain) sequence and its context. The entry originates in a study of blood T cell repertoires in COVID-19. As for the study in general: COVID-19 samples collected from the United States, Italy and Spain covered acute and convalescent phases. From T cells, B-cell-depleted T cells, or PBMCs came the material, which was cDNA or gDNA.

Per the authors' pipeline: Estimation of nucleated cell counts was performed using reference gene primer amplification. Method: immunoSEQ multiplex PCR; TCRdb's copy keeps in-frame clones and lacks some. V, J and clone size are those of that table, while D and trimming were read from the DNA. The sample lists about 69,000 clones, roughly 79% occurring once. The CDR3 runs 14 residues. V was shortened by 7 bases and J by 5 bases, with 18 bases between the two germline ends. Per the germline V gene, CDR1 is MGHDK and CDR2 is SYGVNS. The receptor comes from a man aged 55-75 years with acute or convalescent COVID-19. The J gene is TRBJ2-7, the V gene TRBV25-1; TRBD2 might be the D (7 bases). Sequencing was carried out using peripheral blood. The CDR3 nucleotides read TGTGCCAGCAACAAAATAGGGGGAGGGGACGAGCAGTACTTC. Amino acid sequence: CASNKIGGGDEQYF.